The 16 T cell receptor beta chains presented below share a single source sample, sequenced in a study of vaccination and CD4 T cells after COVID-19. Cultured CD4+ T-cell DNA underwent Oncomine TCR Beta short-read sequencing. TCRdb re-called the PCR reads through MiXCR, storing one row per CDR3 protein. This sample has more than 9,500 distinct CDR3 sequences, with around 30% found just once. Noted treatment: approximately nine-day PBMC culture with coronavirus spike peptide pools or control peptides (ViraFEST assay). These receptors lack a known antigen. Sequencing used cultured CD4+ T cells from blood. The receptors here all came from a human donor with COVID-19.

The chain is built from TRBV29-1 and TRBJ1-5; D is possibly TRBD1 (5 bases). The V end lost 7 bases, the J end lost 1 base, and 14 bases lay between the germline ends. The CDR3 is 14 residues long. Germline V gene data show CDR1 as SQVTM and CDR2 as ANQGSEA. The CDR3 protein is CSAQGPGSNQPQHF. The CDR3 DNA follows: TGCAGCGCCCAGGGACCAGGGAGCAATCAGCCCCAGCATTTT.

The CDR3 spells CASSKLRTENGYTF. The CDR3 DNA follows: TGTGCCAGCAGCAAACTCCGGACGGAAAATGGCTACACCTTC. The chain is built from TRBV21-1 and TRBJ1-2. TRBV21-1 is tagged as a pseudogene. The CDR3 length is 14 residues.

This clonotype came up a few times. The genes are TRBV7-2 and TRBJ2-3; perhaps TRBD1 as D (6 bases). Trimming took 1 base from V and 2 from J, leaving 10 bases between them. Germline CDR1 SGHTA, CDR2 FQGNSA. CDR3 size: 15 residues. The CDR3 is CASSLGAGVTDTQYF. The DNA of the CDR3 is TGTGCCAGCAGCTTAGGGGCAGGGGTCACAGATACGCAGTATTTT.

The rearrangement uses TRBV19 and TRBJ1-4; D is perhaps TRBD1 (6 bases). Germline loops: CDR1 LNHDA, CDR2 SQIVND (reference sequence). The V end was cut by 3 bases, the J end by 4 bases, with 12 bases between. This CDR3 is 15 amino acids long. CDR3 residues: CASSITGTSNEKLFF. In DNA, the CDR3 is TGTGCCAGTAGTATCACCGGGACAAGTAATGAAAAACTGTTTTTT.

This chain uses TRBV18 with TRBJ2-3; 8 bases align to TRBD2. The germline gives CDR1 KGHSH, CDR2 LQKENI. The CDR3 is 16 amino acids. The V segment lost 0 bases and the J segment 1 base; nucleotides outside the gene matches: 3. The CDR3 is CASSPPGRGGTDTQYF. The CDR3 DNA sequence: TGTGCCAGCTCACCACCTGGGCGGGGGGGCACAGATACGCAGTATTTT.

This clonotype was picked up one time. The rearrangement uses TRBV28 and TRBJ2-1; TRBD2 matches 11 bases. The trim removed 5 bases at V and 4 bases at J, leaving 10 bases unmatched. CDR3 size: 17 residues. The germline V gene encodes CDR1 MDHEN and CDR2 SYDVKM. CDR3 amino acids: CASSPLGTSGDYNEQFF. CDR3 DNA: TGTGCCAGCAGTCCCCTAGGGACTAGCGGTGATTACAATGAGCAGTTCTTC.

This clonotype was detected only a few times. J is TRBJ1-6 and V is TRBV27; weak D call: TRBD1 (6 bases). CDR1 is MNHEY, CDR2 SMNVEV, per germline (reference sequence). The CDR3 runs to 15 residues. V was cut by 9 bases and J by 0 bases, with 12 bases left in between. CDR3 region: CASGDISSYNSPLHF. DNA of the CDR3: TGTGCCAGTGGGGACATATCCTCCTATAATTCACCCCTCCACTTT.

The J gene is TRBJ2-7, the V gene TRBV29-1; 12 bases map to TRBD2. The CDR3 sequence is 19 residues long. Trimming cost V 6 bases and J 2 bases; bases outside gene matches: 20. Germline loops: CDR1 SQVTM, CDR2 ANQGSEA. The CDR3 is CSVALRLAGASLSTYEQYF. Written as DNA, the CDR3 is TGCAGCGTCGCTCTTAGACTAGCGGGGGCCAGCCTCTCTACCTACGAGCAGTACTTC.

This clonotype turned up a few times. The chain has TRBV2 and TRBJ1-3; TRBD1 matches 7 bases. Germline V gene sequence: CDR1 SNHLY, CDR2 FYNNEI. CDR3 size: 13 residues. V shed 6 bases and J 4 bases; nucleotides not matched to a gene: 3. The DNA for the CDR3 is TGTGCCAGCAGCCGGGACAGCGGAAACACCATATATTTT. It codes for CASSRDSGNTIYF.

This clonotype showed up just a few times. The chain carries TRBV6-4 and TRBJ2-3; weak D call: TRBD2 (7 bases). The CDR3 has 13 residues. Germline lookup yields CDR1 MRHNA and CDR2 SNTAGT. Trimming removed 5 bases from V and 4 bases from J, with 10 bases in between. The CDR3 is CASSTGGPDTQYF. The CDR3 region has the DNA TGTGCCAGCAGTACCGGGGGGCCAGATACGCAGTATTTT.

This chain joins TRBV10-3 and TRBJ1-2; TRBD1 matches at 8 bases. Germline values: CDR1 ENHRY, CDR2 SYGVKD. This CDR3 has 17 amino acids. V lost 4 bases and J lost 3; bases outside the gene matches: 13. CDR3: CAISGRTGHQGDYGYTF. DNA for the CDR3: TGTGCCATCAGTGGGAGGACAGGGCATCAGGGCGACTATGGCTACACCTTC.

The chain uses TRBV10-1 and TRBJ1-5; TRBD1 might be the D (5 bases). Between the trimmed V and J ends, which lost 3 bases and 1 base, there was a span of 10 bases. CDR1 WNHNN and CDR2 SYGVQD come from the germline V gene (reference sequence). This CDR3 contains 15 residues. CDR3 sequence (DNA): TGCGCCAGCAGTGAATGGGACGGAAGCAATCAGCCCCAGCATTTT. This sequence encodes CASSEWDGSNQPQHF.

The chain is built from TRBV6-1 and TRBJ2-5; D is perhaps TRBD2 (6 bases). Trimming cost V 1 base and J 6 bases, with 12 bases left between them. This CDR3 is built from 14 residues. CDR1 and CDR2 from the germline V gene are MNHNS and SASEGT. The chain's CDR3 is CASSEVAGKKTQYF. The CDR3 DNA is TGTGCCAGCAGTGAAGTGGCGGGGAAGAAGACCCAGTACTTC.

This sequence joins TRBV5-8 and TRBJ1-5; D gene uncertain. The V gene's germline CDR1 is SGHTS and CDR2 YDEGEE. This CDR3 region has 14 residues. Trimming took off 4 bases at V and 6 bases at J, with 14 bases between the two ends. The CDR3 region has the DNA TGTGCCAGCAGCCCCGGGGTCTTGGGTCAGCCCCAGCATTTT. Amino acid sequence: CASSPGVLGQPQHF.

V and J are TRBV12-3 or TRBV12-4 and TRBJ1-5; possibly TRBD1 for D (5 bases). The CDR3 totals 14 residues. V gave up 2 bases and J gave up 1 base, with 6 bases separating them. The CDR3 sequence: CASSLRGSNQPQHF. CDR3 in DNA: TGTGCCAGCAGTTTAAGGGGAAGCAATCAGCCCCAGCATTTT.

CDR3 DNA: TGTGCCAGTAGTATACCTAACTTAGCCAAAAACATTCAGTACTTC. It yields the protein CASSIPNLAKNIQYF. The chain is built from TRBV19 and TRBJ2-4; no definite D call. Deletions cut 2 bases from V and 0 bases from J, with 8 bases between. CDR3 size: 15 residues. Germline CDR1 and CDR2: LNHDA and SQIVND (reference sequence). Full variable domain (rest looked up from reference TRBV19 and TRBJ2-4): DGGITQSPKYLFRKEGQNVTLSCEQNLNHDAMYWYRQDPGQGLRLIYYSQIVNDFQKGDIAEGYSVSREKKESFPLTVTSAQKNPTAFYLCASSIPNLAKNIQYFGAGTRLSVL.